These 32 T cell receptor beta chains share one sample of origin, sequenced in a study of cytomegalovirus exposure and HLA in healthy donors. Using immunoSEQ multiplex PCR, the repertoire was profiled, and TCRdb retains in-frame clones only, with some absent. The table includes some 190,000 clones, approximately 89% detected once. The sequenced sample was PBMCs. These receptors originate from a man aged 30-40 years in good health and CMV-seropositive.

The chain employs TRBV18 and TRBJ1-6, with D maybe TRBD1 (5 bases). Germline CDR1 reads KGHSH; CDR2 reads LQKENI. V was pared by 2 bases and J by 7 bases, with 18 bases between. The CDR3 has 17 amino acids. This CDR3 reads CASSPTVGGSANSPLHF. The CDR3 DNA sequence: TGTGCCAGCTCACCAACGGTCGGGGGTTCCGCCAATTCACCCCTCCACTTT.

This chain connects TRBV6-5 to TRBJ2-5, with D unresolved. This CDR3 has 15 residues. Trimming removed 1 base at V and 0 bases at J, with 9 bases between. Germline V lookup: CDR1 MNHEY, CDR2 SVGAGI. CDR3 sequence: CASSYLAAYQETQYF. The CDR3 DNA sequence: TGTGCCAGCAGTTACTTGGCTGCGTACCAAGAGACCCAGTACTTC.

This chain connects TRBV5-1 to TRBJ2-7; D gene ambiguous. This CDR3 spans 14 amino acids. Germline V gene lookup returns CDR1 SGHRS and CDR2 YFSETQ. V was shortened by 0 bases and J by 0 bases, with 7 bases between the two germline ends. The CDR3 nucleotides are TGCGCCAGCAGCTTGGTGTCGGTCTCCTACGAGCAGTACTTC. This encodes CASSLVSVSYEQYF. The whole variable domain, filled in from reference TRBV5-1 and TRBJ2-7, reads KAGVTQTPRYLIKTRGQQVTLSCSPISGHRSVSWYQQTPGQGLQFLFEYFSETQRNKGNFPGRFSGRQFSNSRSEMNVSTLELGDSALYLCASSLVSVSYEQYFGPGTRLTVT.

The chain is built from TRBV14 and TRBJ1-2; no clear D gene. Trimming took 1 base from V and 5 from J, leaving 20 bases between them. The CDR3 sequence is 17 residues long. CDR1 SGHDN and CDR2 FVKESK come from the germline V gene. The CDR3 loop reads CASSQVNPAQERYGYTF. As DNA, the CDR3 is TGTGCCAGCAGCCAAGTAAATCCTGCCCAGGAGAGGTATGGCTACACCTTC.

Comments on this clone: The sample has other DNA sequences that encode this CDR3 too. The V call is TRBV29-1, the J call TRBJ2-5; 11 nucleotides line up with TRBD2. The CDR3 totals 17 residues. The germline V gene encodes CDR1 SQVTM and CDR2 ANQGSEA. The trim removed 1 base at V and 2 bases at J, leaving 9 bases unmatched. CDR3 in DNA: TGCAGCGTTGAAGGGGGCGGCCTAGCGGGGGGTCAAGAGACCCAGTACTTC. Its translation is CSVEGGGLAGGQETQYF.

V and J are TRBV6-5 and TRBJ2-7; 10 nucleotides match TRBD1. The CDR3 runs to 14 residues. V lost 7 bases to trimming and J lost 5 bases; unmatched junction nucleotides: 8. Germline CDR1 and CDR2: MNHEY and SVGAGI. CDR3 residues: CASNPRDRGDEQYF. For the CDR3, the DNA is TGTGCCAGCAACCCACGGGACAGGGGAGACGAGCAGTACTTC.

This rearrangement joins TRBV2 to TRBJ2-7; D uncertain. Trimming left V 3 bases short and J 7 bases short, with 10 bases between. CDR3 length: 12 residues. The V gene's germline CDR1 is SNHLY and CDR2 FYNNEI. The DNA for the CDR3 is TGTGCCAGCAGTGATCCTGGGGATGAGCAGTACTTC. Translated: CASSDPGDEQYF. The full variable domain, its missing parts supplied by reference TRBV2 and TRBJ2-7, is EPEVTQTPSHQVTQMGQEVILRCVPISNHLYFYWYRQILGQKVEFLVSFYNNEISEKSEIFDDQFSVERPDGSNFTLKIRSTKLEDSAMYFCASSDPGDEQYFGPGTRLTVT.

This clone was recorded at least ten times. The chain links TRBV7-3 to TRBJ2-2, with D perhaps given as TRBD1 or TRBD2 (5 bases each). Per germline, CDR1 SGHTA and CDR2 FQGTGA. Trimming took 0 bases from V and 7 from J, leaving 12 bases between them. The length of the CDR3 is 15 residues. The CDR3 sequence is CASSLTGTFSGELFF. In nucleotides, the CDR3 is TGTGCCAGCAGCTTAACTGGGACCTTCAGCGGGGAGCTGTTTTTT. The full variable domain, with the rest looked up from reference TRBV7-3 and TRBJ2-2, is GAGVSQTPSNKVTEKGKYVELRCDPISGHTALYWYRQSLGQGPEFLIYFQGTGAADDSGLPNDRFFAVRPEGSVSTLKIQRTERGDSAVYLCASSLTGTFSGELFFGEGSRLTVL.

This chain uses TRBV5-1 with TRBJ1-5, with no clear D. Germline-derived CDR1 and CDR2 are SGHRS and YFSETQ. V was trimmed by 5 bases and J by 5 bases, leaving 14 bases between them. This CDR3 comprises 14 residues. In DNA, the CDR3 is TGCGCCAGCAGACCCTCCCCCGGGGATCAGCCCCAGCATTTT. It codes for CASRPSPGDQPQHF. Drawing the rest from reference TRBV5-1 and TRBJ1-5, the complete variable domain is KAGVTQTPRYLIKTRGQQVTLSCSPISGHRSVSWYQQTPGQGLQFLFEYFSETQRNKGNFPGRFSGRQFSNSRSEMNVSTLELGDSALYLCASRPSPGDQPQHFGDGTRLSIL.

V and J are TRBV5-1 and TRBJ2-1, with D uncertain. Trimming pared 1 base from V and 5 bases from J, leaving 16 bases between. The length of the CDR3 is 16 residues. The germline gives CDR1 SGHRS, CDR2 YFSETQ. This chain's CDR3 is CASSLTGLDDNNEQFF. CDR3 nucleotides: TGCGCCAGCAGCTTGACGGGTCTTGACGACAACAATGAGCAGTTCTTC.

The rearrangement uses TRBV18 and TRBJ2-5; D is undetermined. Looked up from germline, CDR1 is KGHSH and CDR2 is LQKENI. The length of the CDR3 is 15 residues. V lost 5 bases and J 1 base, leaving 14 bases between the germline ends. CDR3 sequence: CASSSTMSPQETQYF. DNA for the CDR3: TGTGCCAGCTCATCGACCATGTCCCCCCAAGAGACCCAGTACTTC.

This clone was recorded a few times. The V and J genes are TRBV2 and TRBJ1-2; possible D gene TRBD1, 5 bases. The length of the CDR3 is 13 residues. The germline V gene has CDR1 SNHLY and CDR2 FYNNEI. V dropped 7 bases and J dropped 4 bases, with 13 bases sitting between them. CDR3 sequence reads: CASTRGGGYGYTF. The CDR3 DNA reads TGTGCCAGCACACGCGGCGGGGGCTATGGCTACACCTTC.

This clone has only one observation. The CDR3 bases are TGTGCCTGGACGGCCCTAGGCTATGGCTACACCTTC. This sequence encodes CAWTALGYGYTF. The chain combines TRBV30 with TRBJ1-2, with D unresolved. Per germline, CDR1 GTSNPN and CDR2 SVGIG (reference sequence). Trimming cost V 4 bases and J 4 bases, with 10 bases left between them. The CDR3 contains 12 residues.

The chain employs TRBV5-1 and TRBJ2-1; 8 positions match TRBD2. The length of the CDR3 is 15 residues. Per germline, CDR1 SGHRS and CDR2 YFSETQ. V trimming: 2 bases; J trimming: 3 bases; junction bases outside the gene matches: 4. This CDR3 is CASSLAGAIYNEQFF. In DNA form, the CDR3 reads TGCGCCAGCAGCTTAGCGGGGGCCATCTACAATGAGCAGTTCTTC. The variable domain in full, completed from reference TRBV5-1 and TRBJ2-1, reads KAGVTQTPRYLIKTRGQQVTLSCSPISGHRSVSWYQQTPGQGLQFLFEYFSETQRNKGNFPGRFSGRQFSNSRSEMNVSTLELGDSALYLCASSLAGAIYNEQFFGPGTRLTVL.

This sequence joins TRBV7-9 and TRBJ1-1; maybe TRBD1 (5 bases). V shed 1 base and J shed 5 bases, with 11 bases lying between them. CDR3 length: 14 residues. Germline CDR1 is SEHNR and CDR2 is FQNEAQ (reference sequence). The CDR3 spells CASSLVRTSTEAFF. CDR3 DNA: TGTGCCAGCAGCTTAGTCCGGACATCTACTGAAGCTTTCTTT.

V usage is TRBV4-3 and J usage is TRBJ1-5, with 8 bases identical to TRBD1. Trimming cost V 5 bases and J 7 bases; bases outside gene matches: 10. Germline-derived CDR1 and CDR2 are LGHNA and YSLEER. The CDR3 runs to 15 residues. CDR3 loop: CASSISAGGRQPQHF. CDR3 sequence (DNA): TGCGCCAGCAGCATTAGTGCAGGGGGCAGGCAGCCCCAGCATTTT.

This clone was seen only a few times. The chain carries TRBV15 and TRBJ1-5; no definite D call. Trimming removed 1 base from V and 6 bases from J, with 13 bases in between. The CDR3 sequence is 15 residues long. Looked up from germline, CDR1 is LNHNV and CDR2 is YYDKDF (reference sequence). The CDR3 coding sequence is TGTGCCACCAGCAGAGTAGGGCAGTCAGGTCAGCCCCAGCATTTT. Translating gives CATSRVGQSGQPQHF.

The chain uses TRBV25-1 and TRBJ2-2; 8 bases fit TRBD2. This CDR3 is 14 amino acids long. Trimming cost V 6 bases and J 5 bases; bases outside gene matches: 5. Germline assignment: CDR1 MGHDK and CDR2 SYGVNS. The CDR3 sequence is CASRTGGGTGELFF. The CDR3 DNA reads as TGTGCCAGCAGGACCGGCGGGGGGACCGGGGAGCTGTTTTTT.

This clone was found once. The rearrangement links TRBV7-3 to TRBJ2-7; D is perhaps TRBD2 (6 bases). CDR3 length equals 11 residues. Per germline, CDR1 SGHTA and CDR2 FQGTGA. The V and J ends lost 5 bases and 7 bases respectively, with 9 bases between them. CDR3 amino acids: CASSQGGEQYF. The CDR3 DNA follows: TGTGCCAGCAGCCAAGGAGGGGAGCAGTACTTC.

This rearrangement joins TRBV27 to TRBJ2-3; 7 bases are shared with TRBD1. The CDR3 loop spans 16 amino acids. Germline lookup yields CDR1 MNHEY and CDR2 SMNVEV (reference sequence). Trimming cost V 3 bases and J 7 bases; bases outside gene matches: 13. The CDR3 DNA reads TGTGCCAGCAGTTTGGGCGGGTCCTCAGGGGGAAATACGCAGTATTTT. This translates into CASSLGGSSGGNTQYF.

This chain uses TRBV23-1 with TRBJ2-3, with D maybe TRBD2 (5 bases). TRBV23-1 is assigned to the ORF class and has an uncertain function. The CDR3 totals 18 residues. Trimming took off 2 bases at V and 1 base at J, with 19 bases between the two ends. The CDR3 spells CASSQEGLGSRCTDTQYF. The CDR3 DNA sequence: TGCGCCAGCAGTCAAGAGGGCCTTGGGAGTCGATGCACAGATACGCAGTATTTT.

The CDR3 is CASSQDRTSGSNAGELFF. The DNA of the CDR3 is TGCGCCAGCAGCCAAGATAGGACTAGCGGGAGTAACGCCGGGGAGCTGTTTTTT. V is TRBV4-1 and J is TRBJ2-2, with 13 bases identical to TRBD2. Germline CDR1 and CDR2: MGHRA and YSYEKL. V trimming: 0 bases; J trimming: 6 bases; junction bases outside the gene matches: 7. The CDR3 loop spans 18 amino acids.

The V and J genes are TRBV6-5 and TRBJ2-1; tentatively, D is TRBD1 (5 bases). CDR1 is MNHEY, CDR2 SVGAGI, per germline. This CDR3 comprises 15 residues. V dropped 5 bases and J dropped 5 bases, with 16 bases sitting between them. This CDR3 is CASSPQGLWDNEQFF. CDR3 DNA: TGTGCCAGCAGTCCCCAGGGTCTCTGGGACAATGAGCAGTTCTTC.

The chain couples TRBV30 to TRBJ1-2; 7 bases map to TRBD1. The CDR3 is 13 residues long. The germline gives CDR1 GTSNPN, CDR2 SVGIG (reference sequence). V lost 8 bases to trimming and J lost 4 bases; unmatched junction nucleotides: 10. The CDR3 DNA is TGTGCCGGCACCGGGAGGGACAGCTATGGCTACACCTTC. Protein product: CAGTGRDSYGYTF.

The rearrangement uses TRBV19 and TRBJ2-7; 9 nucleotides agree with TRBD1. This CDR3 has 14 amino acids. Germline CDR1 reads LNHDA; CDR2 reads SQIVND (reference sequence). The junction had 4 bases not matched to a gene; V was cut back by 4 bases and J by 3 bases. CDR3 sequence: CASSTQTGGYEQYF. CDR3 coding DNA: TGTGCCAGTAGTACCCAGACAGGGGGCTACGAGCAGTACTTC.

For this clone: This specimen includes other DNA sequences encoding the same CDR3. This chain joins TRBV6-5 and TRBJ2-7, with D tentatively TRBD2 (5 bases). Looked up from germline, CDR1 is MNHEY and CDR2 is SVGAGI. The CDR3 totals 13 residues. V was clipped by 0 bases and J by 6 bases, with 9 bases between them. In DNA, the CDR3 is TGTGCCAGCAGTTACTCTCGGGGATTCGAGCAGTACTTC. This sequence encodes CASSYSRGFEQYF.

Here the CDR3 reads CASSLRDSYNEQFF. The CDR3 DNA sequence: TGTGCCAGCAGCCTCCGGGACAGTTACAATGAGCAGTTCTTC. The chain uses TRBV9 and TRBJ2-1; 7 nucleotides match TRBD1. V trimming: 4 bases; J trimming: 4 bases; junction bases outside the gene matches: 5. The germline V gene has CDR1 SGDLS and CDR2 YYNGEE. This CDR3 contains 14 residues. Full variable domain (rest looked up from reference TRBV9 and TRBJ2-1): DSGVTQTPKHLITATGQRVTLRCSPRSGDLSVYWYQQSLDQGLQFLIQYYNGEERAKGNILERFSAQQFPDLHSELNLSSLELGDSALYFCASSLRDSYNEQFFGPGTRLTVL.

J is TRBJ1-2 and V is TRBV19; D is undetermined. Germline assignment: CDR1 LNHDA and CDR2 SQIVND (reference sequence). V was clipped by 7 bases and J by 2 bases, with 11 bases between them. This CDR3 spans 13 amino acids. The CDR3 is CASMRGGNYGYTF. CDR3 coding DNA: TGTGCCAGTATGCGAGGAGGGAACTATGGCTACACCTTC. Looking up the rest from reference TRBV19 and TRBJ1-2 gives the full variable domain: DGGITQSPKYLFRKEGQNVTLSCEQNLNHDAMYWYRQDPGQGLRLIYYSQIVNDFQKGDIAEGYSVSREKKESFPLTVTSAQKNPTAFYLCASMRGGNYGYTFGSGTRLTVV.

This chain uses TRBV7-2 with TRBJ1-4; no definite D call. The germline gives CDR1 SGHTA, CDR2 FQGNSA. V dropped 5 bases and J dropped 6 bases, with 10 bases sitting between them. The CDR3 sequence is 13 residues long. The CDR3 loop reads CASSLGPDEKLFF. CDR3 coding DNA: TGTGCCAGCAGCCTCGGACCGGATGAAAAACTGTTTTTT.

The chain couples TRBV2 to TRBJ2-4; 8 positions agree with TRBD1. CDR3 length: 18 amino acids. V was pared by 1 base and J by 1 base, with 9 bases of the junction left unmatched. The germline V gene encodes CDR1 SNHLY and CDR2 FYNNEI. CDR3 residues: CASSEGTGIGLAKNIQYF. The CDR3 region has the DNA TGTGCCAGCAGTGAAGGGACAGGGATAGGCCTGGCCAAAAACATTCAGTACTTC. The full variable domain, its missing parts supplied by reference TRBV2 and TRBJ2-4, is EPEVTQTPSHQVTQMGQEVILRCVPISNHLYFYWYRQILGQKVEFLVSFYNNEISEKSEIFDDQFSVERPDGSNFTLKIRSTKLEDSAMYFCASSEGTGIGLAKNIQYFGAGTRLSVL.

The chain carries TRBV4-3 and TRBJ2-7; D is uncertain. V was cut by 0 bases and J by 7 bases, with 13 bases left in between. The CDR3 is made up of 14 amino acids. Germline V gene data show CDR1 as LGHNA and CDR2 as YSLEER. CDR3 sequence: CASSQDGSIREQYF. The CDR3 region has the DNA TGCGCCAGCAGCCAAGATGGAAGTATTCGGGAGCAGTACTTC.

The CDR3, as DNA: TGTGCTAGTGGGGGCGAGTACACGAGGAGTGGTGAGCAGTTCTTC. Protein: CASGGEYTRSGEQFF. This chain joins TRBV12-5 and TRBJ2-1; D is unclear. With 6 bases removed from V and 9 bases from J, the gap between germline ends came to 21 bases. The CDR3 is made up of 15 amino acids. Germline lookup yields CDR1 LGHNT and CDR2 FRNRAP. Combining the CDR3 with reference TRBV12-5 and TRBJ2-1 gives the whole variable domain DARVTQTPRHKVTEMGQEVTMRCQPILGHNTVFWYRQTMMQGLELLAYFRNRAPLDDSGMPKDRFSAEMPDATLATLKIQPSEPRDSAVYFCASGGEYTRSGEQFFGPGTRLTVL.